A selection of T cell receptor beta chains follows, all from one sample in a study of control samples from healthy donors and cancer patients. Assay: immunoSEQ multiplex PCR; the TCRdb copy retains only in-frame clones and omits some. The data hold about 110,000 clones, with almost 85% observed a single time. The sample comprised blood. Receptors were obtained from a man younger than 30 in good health. The CDR3 runs from the conserved cysteine through the conserved F or W. Fields, in order: clone size, V gene, J gene, D gene, CDR3 protein, CDR3 DNA. A D gene is named only where the DNA matches it firmly. A row's size may be missing; if present it is once, few, many or a size class.

NA	TRBV7-2	TRBJ2-4	NA	CASSEQGPVRKNIQYF	TGTGCCAGCAGCGAGCAGGGCCCAGTAAGAAAAAACATTCAGTACTTC
NA	TRBV15	TRBJ1-6	NA	CATSDPRLSSTSPLHF	TGTGCCACCAGTGATCCCCGACTCAGCTCGACTTCACCCCTCCACTTT
NA	TRBV7-9	TRBJ2-4	NA	CASSSQKAKNIQYF	TGTGCCAGCAGCTCCCAGAAAGCCAAAAACATTCAGTACTTC
NA	TRBV12-5	TRBJ1-4	TRBD1	CASGLLLDRGKKSATNEKLFF	TGTGCTAGTGGTCTCCTCCTCGACAGGGGGAAAAAGTCAGCAACTAATGAAAAACTGTTTTTT
NA	TRBV5-1	TRBJ1-1	NA	CASSFIQLTGNTEAFF	TGCGCCAGCAGCTTCATACAACTGACAGGGAACACTGAAGCTTTCTTT
NA	TRBV24-1	TRBJ1-2	NA	CATSDPDTGYTF	TGTGCCACCAGTGACCCGGACACGGGCTACACCTTC
few	TRBV19	TRBJ2-2	NA	CALRGSTGELFF	TGTGCCCTCAGAGGTAGCACCGGGGAGCTGTTTTTT
NA	TRBV7-6	TRBJ1-2	NA	CASSLAGGTNYGYTF	TGTGCCAGCAGCTTAGCGGGCGGGACTAACTATGGCTACACCTTC
NA	TRBV7-2	TRBJ2-5	NA	CASSLRQLQETQYF	TGTGCCAGCAGCTTACGACAGCTCCAAGAGACCCAGTACTTC
NA	TRBV4-2	TRBJ2-7	NA	CASSQERVSYEQYF	TGTGCCAGCAGCCAAGAACGGGTCTCCTACGAGCAGTACTTC
NA	TRBV6-4	TRBJ2-2	NA	CASSPKPGTAGELFF	TGTGCCAGCAGCCCCAAACCCGGGACGGCCGGGGAGCTGTTTTTT
few	TRBV9	TRBJ1-1	NA	CASSVGDATEAFF	TGTGCCAGCAGCGTCGGGGATGCCACTGAAGCTTTCTTT
once	TRBV5-6	TRBJ1-2	NA	CASSLGVGQPYGYTF	TGTGCCAGCAGCTTGGGAGTAGGACAGCCTTATGGCTACACCTTC
NA	TRBV7-8	TRBJ2-3	TRBD2	CASSLEQAGGTDTQYF	TGTGCCAGCAGCTTAGAACAAGCGGGGGGCACAGATACGCAGTATTTT
NA	TRBV18	TRBJ2-3	TRBD1	CASSPPGTGSTDTQYF	TGTGCCAGCTCACCACCCGGGACAGGGAGCACAGATACGCAGTATTTT
NA	TRBV7-9	TRBJ1-6	NA	CASSLSSGPPKPLHF	TGTGCCAGCAGCTTATCTTCCGGACCGCCAAAGCCCCTCCACTTT
NA	TRBV10-3	TRBJ1-2	NA	CAISGTGRDGYTF	TGTGCCATCAGTGGTACAGGGAGGGATGGCTACACCTTC
NA	TRBV7-2	TRBJ2-2	NA	CASRGRSQATTGELFF	TGTGCCAGCAGGGGACGATCCCAGGCGACCACCGGGGAGCTGTTTTTT
NA	TRBV7-2	TRBJ1-1	NA	CASTPMGGKAFF	TGTGCCAGCACGCCCATGGGGGGCAAAGCTTTCTTT
few	TRBV6-4	TRBJ2-1	NA	CASSDQAGANNEQFF	TGTGCCAGCAGTGACCAGGCAGGGGCCAACAATGAGCAGTTCTTC
NA	TRBV5-6	TRBJ1-1	NA	CASSLDEHGPVNTEAFF	TGTGCCAGCAGCTTGGACGAACATGGACCCGTGAACACTGAAGCTTTCTTT
NA	TRBV10-3	TRBJ1-2	NA	CAISEQEFNGYTF	TGTGCCATCAGTGAACAGGAATTTAATGGCTACACCTTC
NA	TRBV5-6	TRBJ1-5	NA	CASSLQGLGQPQHF	TGTGCCAGCAGCTTACAGGGATTGGGTCAGCCCCAGCATTTT
NA	TRBV27	TRBJ2-7	NA	CASSFPAEQYF	TGTGCCAGCAGTTTTCCGGCCGAGCAGTACTTC
NA	TRBV12-5	TRBJ1-3	TRBD1	CASGTGRGNTIYF	TGTGCTAGCGGGACAGGGAGAGGAAACACCATATATTTT
once	TRBV28	TRBJ1-2	NA	CASSFPTKGGYTF	TGTGCCAGCAGTTTCCCTACTAAAGGTGGCTACACCTTC
NA	TRBV30	TRBJ1-6	TRBD1	CAWSAGTASNSPLHF	TGTGCCTGGAGTGCCGGGACAGCAAGTAATTCACCCCTCCACTTT
NA	TRBV27	TRBJ1-5	NA	CASSSLVGAVASNQPQHF	TGTGCCAGCAGTTCCCTCGTGGGAGCAGTTGCTAGCAATCAGCCCCAGCATTTT